The 10 T cell receptor beta chains below all came from one sample that was sequenced in a study of blood T cell repertoires in COVID-19. The protocol was immunoSEQ multiplex PCR, while the TCRdb copy is restricted to in-frame clones and leaves out a portion. The table shows roughly 130,000 clones, with 60% to 85% occurring only once. The specimen was peripheral blood. Receptors were obtained from a man aged 45 to 65 with acute or convalescent COVID-19.

The chain couples TRBV28 to TRBJ1-2; D remains ambiguous. Between the trimmed V and J ends, which lost 6 bases and 8 bases, there was a span of 10 bases. The V gene's germline CDR1 is MDHEN and CDR2 SYDVKM. This CDR3 contains 11 residues. CDR3 sequence: CASREVRGYTF. CDR3 nucleotide sequence: TGTGCCAGCAGGGAGGTCAGGGGCTACACCTTC.

This chain uses TRBV19 with TRBJ2-7; tentative D call: TRBD2 (5 bases). CDR1 and CDR2 from the germline V gene are LNHDA and SQIVND (reference sequence). V was trimmed by 5 bases and J by 1 base, leaving 9 bases between them. The length of the CDR3 is 13 residues. The CDR3 DNA sequence: TGTGCCAGTAGTCTACGGGGATCCTACGAGCAGTACTTC. Translation gives CASSLRGSYEQYF. The full variable domain, rest sourced from reference TRBV19 and TRBJ2-7, is DGGITQSPKYLFRKEGQNVTLSCEQNLNHDAMYWYRQDPGQGLRLIYYSQIVNDFQKGDIAEGYSVSREKKESFPLTVTSAQKNPTAFYLCASSLRGSYEQYFGPGTRLTVT.

A note on this clone: Different DNA sequences within this sample yield the same CDR3. The J gene is TRBJ1-2, the V gene TRBV9; 7 bases match TRBD1. There are 13 residues in the CDR3. Losses at the gene ends were 4 bases for V and 4 bases for J; bases not matched to a gene: 4. Germline V lookup: CDR1 SGDLS, CDR2 YYNGEE. The CDR3 DNA sequence: TGTGCCAGCAGCTTCGGGGACAGCTATGGCTACACCTTC. Residues: CASSFGDSYGYTF.

V is TRBV4-1 and J is TRBJ2-5; 14 nucleotides line up with TRBD2. Per germline, CDR1 MGHRA and CDR2 YSYEKL. Trimming took 3 bases from V and 5 from J; bases not matched to a gene: 5. The CDR3 contains 16 residues. DNA for the CDR3: TGCGCCAGCAGCCAGAGACTAGCGGGGGGGTACGAGACCCAGTACTTC. As protein: CASSQRLAGGYETQYF.

The J gene is TRBJ2-5, the V gene TRBV5-1, with 14 bases that match TRBD2. In germline, CDR1 is SGHRS, CDR2 YFSETQ. The trim removed 4 bases at V and 3 bases at J, leaving 5 bases unmatched. The CDR3 runs 16 residues. The CDR3 DNA sequence: TGCGCCAGCAGCCTGGAGGGACTAGCGGGGGAAGAGACCCAGTACTTC. Translated: CASSLEGLAGEETQYF.

This sequence joins TRBV12-3 or TRBV12-4 and TRBJ1-1; D is perhaps TRBD1 (6 bases). This CDR3 is built from 13 residues. With 8 bases removed from V and 3 bases from J, the gap between germline ends came to 13 bases. The CDR3 sequence: CASRRAGDTEAFF. Written as DNA, the CDR3 is TGTGCCAGCCGCAGGGCAGGGGACACTGAAGCTTTCTTT.

V and J are TRBV28 and TRBJ2-3; possible D gene TRBD1, 6 bases. V was clipped by 1 base and J by 1 base, with 9 bases between them. The CDR3 is made up of 15 amino acids. Germline V gene sequence: CDR1 MDHEN, CDR2 SYDVKM. The CDR3 loop is CASSLLGARTDTQYF. The CDR3 coding sequence is TGTGCCAGCAGTTTATTGGGGGCCCGCACAGATACGCAGTATTTT.

The chain is built from TRBV3-1 (or the pseudogene TRBV3-2) and TRBJ2-1; tentatively, D is TRBD1 (5 bases). V lost 2 bases, J lost 4 bases, and 9 bases lay in between. CDR1 is LGHDT, CDR2 YNNKEL, per germline (reference sequence). CDR3 length: 14 residues. The CDR3 DNA reads as TGTGCCAGCAGCCAACCCCAGGGTTACAATGAGCAGTTCTTC. This codes for CASSQPQGYNEQFF.

This chain uses TRBV7-9 with TRBJ2-1; TRBD2 agrees at 9 bases. Germline CDR1 and CDR2: SEHNR and FQNEAQ (reference sequence). Trimming at V came to 1 base and at J to 10 bases, leaving 11 bases not matched to a gene. The CDR3 is 16 residues long. CDR3 in DNA: TGTGCCAGCAGCTTAGTGGCGGGGGGGCCCGTGGGCGAGCAGTTCTTC. This codes for CASSLVAGGPVGEQFF.

V is TRBV27 and J is TRBJ2-1, with 9 positions matching TRBD1. Trimming removed 6 bases from V and 6 bases from J; junction bases left unmatched: 9. The CDR3 loop spans 15 amino acids. Germline V gene data show CDR1 as MNHEY and CDR2 as SMNVEV (reference sequence). CDR3 sequence (DNA): TGTGCCAGCAGGGGGTTGGGGACAGGGTTCAATGAGCAGTTCTTC. Its protein is CASRGLGTGFNEQFF.